The clone carrying this T cell receptor (beta chain) was recorded only once. The data are from a study of blood T cell repertoires in COVID-19. Recovery among Cohort 3 donors was established by two negative PCRs, clearance, or symptom resolution. Data came from immunoSEQ multiplex PCR; TCRdb stores just in-frame clones and leaves some out. The table shows 170,000 or so clones, with less than 90% occurring only once. The CDR3 sequence is 15 residues long. The junction had 8 bases not matched to a gene; V was cut back by 1 base and J by 10 bases. Germline CDR1 reads LGHNA; CDR2 reads YNFKEQ. The specimen was PBMCs or T cells enriched from blood (not recorded which). The chain recombines TRBV4-2 with TRBJ2-1; TRBD2 aligns across 9 bases. This TCR was sampled from a woman aged 50 to 60 who had recovered from COVID-19. The CDR3 sequence: CASSQGAGGSGEQFF. The CDR3 nucleotides are TGTGCCAGCAGCCAAGGAGCGGGAGGATCGGGGGAGCAGTTCTTC.